Listed below are T cell receptor beta chains from one sample, sequenced in a study of blood T cell repertoires in COVID-19. The data were produced by immunoSEQ multiplex PCR, yet TCRdb's version contains in-frame clones alone and is incomplete. The sample gives some 290,000 clones, around 81% of which show up once; 2.5% to 3.5% is in the top ten. The sample comprised peripheral blood. Source of these receptors: a woman in her sixties or seventies with active or convalescent COVID-19. Each CDR3 is given with its conserved first and last residue. The D gene is left open where the match is weak. Part of the rows lack a size; the others show once, few, many or a class for expanded clones.

.	TRBV28	TRBJ2-5	.	CASSLWPGGMSGAQYF	TGTGCCAGCAGTTTATGGCCCGGCGGGATGTCGGGGGCCCAGTACTTC
.	TRBV7-2	TRBJ2-1	.	CASSTDWGLNEQFF	TGTGCCAGCAGCACCGATTGGGGGCTCAATGAGCAGTTCTTC
.	TRBV7-8	TRBJ2-7	.	CASSSSSYEQYF	TGTGCCAGCAGCTCGAGCTCCTACGAGCAGTACTTC
.	TRBV2	TRBJ2-2	TRBD1	CASRDRVRSTGELFF	TGTGCCAGCCGAGACAGGGTCCGAAGCACCGGGGAGCTGTTTTTT
.	TRBV25-1	TRBJ2-1	TRBD1	CASNLGGATYNEQFF	TGTGCCAGCAATCTAGGGGGCGCAACCTACAATGAGCAGTTCTTC
.	TRBV19	TRBJ2-3	.	CASNSGDRGTQYF	TGTGCCAGTAACTCGGGGGACCGAGGCACGCAGTATTTT
.	TRBV30	TRBJ1-2	TRBD1	CAWSLPGQGNYGYTF	TGTGCCTGGAGTTTACCGGGACAGGGGAACTATGGCTACACCTTC
.	TRBV28	TRBJ1-1	TRBD1	CASRTQGAPNTEAFF	TGTGCCAGCAGAACACAGGGGGCCCCCAACACTGAAGCTTTCTTT
.	TRBV19	TRBJ1-6	.	CASSVDGPPSSYNSPLHF	TGTGCCAGTAGTGTCGACGGCCCTCCTAGCTCCTATAATTCACCCCTCCACTTT
.	TRBV29-1	TRBJ1-2	.	CSVDLGQIYGYTF	TGCAGCGTTGATCTAGGCCAGATTTATGGCTACACCTTC
.	TRBV5-5	TRBJ1-4	.	CASSLLGQGSEKLFF	TGTGCCAGCAGCTTGTTGGGCCAGGGGAGCGAGAAACTGTTTTTT
.	TRBV7-9	TRBJ1-1	TRBD1	CASSLLDLRGPGAFF	TGTGCCAGCAGCTTACTCGATCTCAGGGGGCCTGGAGCTTTCTTT
few	TRBV12-2	TRBJ1-3	.	CASRLAYGRLSGNTIYF	TGTGCAAGTCGCTTAGCCTACGGCAGGCTCTCTGGAAACACCATATATTTT